Following are 4 T cell receptor beta chains from one sample sequenced in a study of T cell responses to AZD1222 COVID-19 vaccine. Data came from immunoSEQ multiplex PCR; TCRdb stores just in-frame clones and leaves some out. Counted here are some 140,000 clones, about 90% occurring once; the ten biggest clones make up 5.5% to 6%. The starting material was peripheral blood, obtained on day 0 of MenACWY control vaccination. These receptors were obtained from an adult in good health.

This clone was counted between two and nine times. This chain links TRBV2 with TRBJ1-3; 7 nucleotides align to TRBD1. The trim removed 5 bases at V and 3 bases at J, leaving 10 bases unmatched. Germline V gene data show CDR1 as SNHLY and CDR2 as FYNNEI. The CDR3 extends over 16 amino acids. This chain's CDR3 is CASSYTGTAIGNTIYF. The CDR3 nucleotides are TGTGCCAGCAGTTACACCGGGACAGCGATTGGAAACACCATATATTTT.

For the CDR3, the DNA is TGTGCCAGCTCACGACCGAGCACAGATACGCAGTATTTT. Its protein product is CASSRPSTDTQYF. V is TRBV18 and J is TRBJ2-3; D call uncertain. The V gene lost 4 bases and the J gene lost 0 bases, with 5 bases spanning the gap. From germline, CDR1 is KGHSH and CDR2 LQKENI. This CDR3 region has 13 residues.

CDR3 protein: CASSARDRDGYGYTF. Here the CDR3 DNA reads TGTGCCAGCAGCGCCCGGGACAGGGATGGCTATGGCTACACCTTC. J is TRBJ1-2 and V is TRBV5-8; 9 nucleotides match TRBD1. Germline trimming cut 4 bases from V and 4 bases from J; bases unmatched to any gene: 8. CDR3 length: 15 amino acids. The germline CDR1 and CDR2 sequences are SGHTS and YDEGEE.

This clone was recorded once. The chain couples TRBV7-3 to TRBJ2-6; 10 positions agree with TRBD2. After removal of 4 bases from V and 0 bases from J, the junction contained 12 bases not matched to a gene. This CDR3 has 20 amino acids. Germline loops: CDR1 SGHTA, CDR2 FQGTGA. The CDR3 DNA follows: TGTGCCAGCAGCTCCACTAGCGGGGTACCGAGGAGCTCTGGGGCCAACGTCCTGACTTTC. Amino acids: CASSSTSGVPRSSGANVLTF.